The 9 T cell receptor beta chains in this list originate from one sample, sequenced in a study of cytomegalovirus exposure and HLA in healthy donors. In the PCR, 60 Vbeta and 13 Jbeta primers were used. Only in-frame clones appear in the TCRdb table, and some are missing; sequencing was by immunoSEQ multiplex PCR. Of roughly 120,000 clones in the sample, about 8.6% were seen once. Sequenced input: PBMCs. These receptor sequences come from a woman between 40 and 55 years old in good health and CMV-seropositive.

The V call is TRBV7-9, the J call TRBJ1-3; TRBD1 aligns across 7 bases. J lost 2 bases, V lost 5 bases, and 9 bases had no gene match. The CDR3 is made up of 16 amino acids. Germline lookup yields CDR1 SEHNR and CDR2 FQNEAQ (reference sequence). The DNA of the CDR3 is TGTGCCAGCAGCAGCCTATACAGGGGTCCTGGAAACACCATATATTTT. Amino acids: CASSSLYRGPGNTIYF.

The CDR3 nucleotides are TGTGCCAGCAGCACCGGACAGGGGGTTGGCGGCTACACCTTC. Translating it yields CASSTGQGVGGYTF. The chain recombines TRBV28 with TRBJ1-2; TRBD1 matches at 10 bases. The V and J ends lost 6 bases and 8 bases, in that order; junction bases with no gene match: 9. In germline, CDR1 is MDHEN, CDR2 SYDVKM. CDR3 length: 14 amino acids.

This clone occurred a few times. The chain is built from TRBV10-3 and TRBJ2-3, with a possible D match to TRBD1 (5 bases). V dropped 6 bases and J dropped 0 bases, with 10 bases sitting between them. The CDR3 totals 14 residues. Germline V gene sequence: CDR1 ENHRY, CDR2 SYGVKD. The CDR3 nucleotides are TGTGCCATCAGGGCACAGGTCAGCACAGATACGCAGTATTTT. Translation: CAIRAQVSTDTQYF.

In nucleotides, the CDR3 is TGTGCCAGCAGCTTGAGTTCTTATAATTCACCCCTCCACTTT. Translating it yields CASSLSSYNSPLHF. The rearrangement joins TRBV7-6 to TRBJ1-6; D not resolved. The V gene lost 3 bases and the J gene lost 4 bases, with 7 bases spanning the gap. The CDR3 sequence is 14 residues long. Germline-derived CDR1 and CDR2 are SGHVS and FNYEAQ.

V gene TRBV5-1 combines with J gene TRBJ1-1; no clear D. The CDR3 is 15 residues long. Germline values: CDR1 SGHRS, CDR2 YFSETQ. Trimming took off 4 bases at V and 6 bases at J, with 19 bases between the two ends. The CDR3 nucleotides read TGCGCCAGCAGCCCTGGAAGGAGTTTAGGAGCTGAAGCTTTCTTT. Its protein product is CASSPGRSLGAEAFF.

This clone was observed a handful of times. The chain combines TRBV5-1 with TRBJ2-3, with unresolved D. This CDR3 has 14 residues. The germline CDR1 and CDR2 sequences are SGHRS and YFSETQ. Trimming pared 4 bases from V and 0 bases from J, leaving 9 bases between. For the CDR3, the DNA is TGCGCCAGCAGCCCCTACTGGAGCACAGATACGCAGTATTTT. It specifies CASSPYWSTDTQYF.

This clone was counted a few times. This chain uses TRBV19 with TRBJ2-7; 12 bases line up with TRBD1. After removal of 7 bases from V and 5 bases from J, the junction contained 6 bases not matched to a gene. Looked up from germline, CDR1 is LNHDA and CDR2 is SQIVND (reference sequence). The CDR3 is made up of 14 amino acids. For the CDR3, the DNA is TGTGCCAGTAATCCGGGACAGGGGGCGAACGAGCAGTACTTC. Amino acids: CASNPGQGANEQYF. Drawing the rest from reference TRBV19 and TRBJ2-7, the complete variable domain is DGGITQSPKYLFRKEGQNVTLSCEQNLNHDAMYWYRQDPGQGLRLIYYSQIVNDFQKGDIAEGYSVSREKKESFPLTVTSAQKNPTAFYLCASNPGQGANEQYFGPGTRLTVT.

This chain links TRBV5-1 with TRBJ2-5, with 10 bases that match TRBD1. Germline lookup yields CDR1 SGHRS and CDR2 YFSETQ. The trim removed 0 bases at V and 13 bases at J, leaving 3 bases unmatched. CDR3 length equals 12 residues. CDR3 DNA sequence: TGCGCCAGCAGCTTGGACGACAGGGGGCTGTACTTC. Amino acid sequence: CASSLDDRGLYF.

This chain uses TRBV7-3 with TRBJ2-1; 9 nucleotides agree with TRBD2. From germline, CDR1 is SGHTA and CDR2 FQGTGA. J lost 4 bases, V lost 3 bases, and 7 bases had no gene match. CDR3 length: 16 amino acids. CDR3 sequence reads: CASSFSAGGKYNEQFF. CDR3 sequence (DNA): TGTGCCAGCAGCTTCTCGGCGGGGGGGAAATACAATGAGCAGTTCTTC.